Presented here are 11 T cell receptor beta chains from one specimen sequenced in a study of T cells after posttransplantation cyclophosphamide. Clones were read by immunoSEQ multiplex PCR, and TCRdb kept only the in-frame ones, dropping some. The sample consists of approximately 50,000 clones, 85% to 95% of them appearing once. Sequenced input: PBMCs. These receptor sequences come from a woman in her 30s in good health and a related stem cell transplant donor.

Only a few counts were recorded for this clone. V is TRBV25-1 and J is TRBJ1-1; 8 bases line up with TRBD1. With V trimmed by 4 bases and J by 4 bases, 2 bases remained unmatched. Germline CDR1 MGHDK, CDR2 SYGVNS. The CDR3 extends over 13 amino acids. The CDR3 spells CASSATGGTEAFF. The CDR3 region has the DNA TGTGCCAGCAGTGCTACAGGGGGCACTGAAGCTTTCTTT.

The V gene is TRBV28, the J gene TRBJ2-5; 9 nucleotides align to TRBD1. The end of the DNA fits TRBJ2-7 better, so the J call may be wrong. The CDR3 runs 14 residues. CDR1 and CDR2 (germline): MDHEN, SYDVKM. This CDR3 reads CASLARDRENEQYF. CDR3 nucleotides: TGTGCCAGCTTGGCCCGGGACAGGGAGAACGAGCAGTACTTC.

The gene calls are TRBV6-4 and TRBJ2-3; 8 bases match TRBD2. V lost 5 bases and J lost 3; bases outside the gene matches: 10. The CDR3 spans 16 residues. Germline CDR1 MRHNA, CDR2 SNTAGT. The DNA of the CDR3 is TGTGCCAGCAGTCCCGCGTTAGCGGGGCCGACAGATACGCAGTATTTT. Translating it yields CASSPALAGPTDTQYF.

This CDR3 is CASIETGSPLHF. CDR3 nucleotide sequence: TGTGCCAGCATCGAGACGGGGTCACCCCTCCACTTT. The rearrangement joins TRBV6-1 to TRBJ1-6, with D uncertain. V was trimmed by 7 bases and J by 10 bases, leaving 11 bases between them. Germline CDR1 MNHNS, CDR2 SASEGT. There are 12 residues in the CDR3.

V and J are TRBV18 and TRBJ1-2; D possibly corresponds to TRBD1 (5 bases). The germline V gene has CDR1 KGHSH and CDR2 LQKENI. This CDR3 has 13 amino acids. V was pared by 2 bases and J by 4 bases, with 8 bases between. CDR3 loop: CASSPAGLYGYTF. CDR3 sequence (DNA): TGTGCCAGCTCACCAGCAGGGCTCTATGGCTACACCTTC.

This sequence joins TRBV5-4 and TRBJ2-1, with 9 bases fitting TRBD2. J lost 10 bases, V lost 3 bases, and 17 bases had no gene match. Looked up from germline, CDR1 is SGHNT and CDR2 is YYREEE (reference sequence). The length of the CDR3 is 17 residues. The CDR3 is CASSWEVGLAAPGEQFF. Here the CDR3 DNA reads TGTGCCAGCAGCTGGGAGGTGGGACTAGCAGCCCCGGGCGAGCAGTTCTTC.

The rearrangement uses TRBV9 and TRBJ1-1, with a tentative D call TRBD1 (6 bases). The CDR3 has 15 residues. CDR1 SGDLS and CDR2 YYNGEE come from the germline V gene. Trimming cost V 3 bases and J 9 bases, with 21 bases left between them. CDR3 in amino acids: CASSAAGRGGIKAFF. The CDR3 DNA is TGTGCCAGCAGCGCGGCGGGCAGGGGAGGGATTAAAGCTTTCTTT.

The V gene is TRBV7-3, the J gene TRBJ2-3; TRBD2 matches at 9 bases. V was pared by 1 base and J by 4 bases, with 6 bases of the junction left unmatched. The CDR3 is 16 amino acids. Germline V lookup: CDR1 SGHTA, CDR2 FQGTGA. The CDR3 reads CASSLSGAGGPDTQYF. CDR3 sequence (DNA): TGTGCCAGCAGCTTAAGTGGGGCGGGGGGGCCAGATACGCAGTATTTT.

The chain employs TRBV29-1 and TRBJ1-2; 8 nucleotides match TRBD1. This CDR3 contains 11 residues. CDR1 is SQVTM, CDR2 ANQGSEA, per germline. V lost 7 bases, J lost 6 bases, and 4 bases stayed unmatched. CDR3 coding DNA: TGCAGCGGAGGACAGGGCAATGGCTACACCTTC. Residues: CSGGQGNGYTF.

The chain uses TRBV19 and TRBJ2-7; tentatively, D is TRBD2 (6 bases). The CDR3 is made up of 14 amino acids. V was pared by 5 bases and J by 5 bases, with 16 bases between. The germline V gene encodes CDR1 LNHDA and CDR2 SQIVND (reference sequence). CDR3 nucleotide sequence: TGTGCCAGTAGTCTACGGCCATCGGGGGACGAGCAGTACTTC. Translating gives CASSLRPSGDEQYF.

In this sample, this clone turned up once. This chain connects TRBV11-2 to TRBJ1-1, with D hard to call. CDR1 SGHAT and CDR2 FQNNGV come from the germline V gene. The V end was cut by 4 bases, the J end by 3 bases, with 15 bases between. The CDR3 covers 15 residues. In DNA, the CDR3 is TGTGCCAGCAGCTCCCTTTGGGGAGGTTACACTGAAGCTTTCTTT. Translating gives CASSSLWGGYTEAFF.